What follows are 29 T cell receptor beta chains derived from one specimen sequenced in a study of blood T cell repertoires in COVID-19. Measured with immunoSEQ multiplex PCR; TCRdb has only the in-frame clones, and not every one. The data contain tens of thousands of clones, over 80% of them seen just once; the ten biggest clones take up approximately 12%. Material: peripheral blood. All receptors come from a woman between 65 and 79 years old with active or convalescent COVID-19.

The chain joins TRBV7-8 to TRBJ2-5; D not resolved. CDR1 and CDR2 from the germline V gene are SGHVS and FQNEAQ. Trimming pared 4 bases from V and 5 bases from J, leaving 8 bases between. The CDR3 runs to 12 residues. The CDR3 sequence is CASSWFGETQYF. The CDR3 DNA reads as TGTGCCAGCAGCTGGTTTGGCGAGACCCAGTACTTC. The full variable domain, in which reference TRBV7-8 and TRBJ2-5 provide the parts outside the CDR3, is GAGVSQSPRYKVAKRGQDVALRCDPISGHVSLFWYQQALGQGPEFLTYFQNEAQLDKSGLPSDRFFAERPEGSVSTLKIQRTQQEDSAVYLCASSWFGETQYFGPGTRLLVL.

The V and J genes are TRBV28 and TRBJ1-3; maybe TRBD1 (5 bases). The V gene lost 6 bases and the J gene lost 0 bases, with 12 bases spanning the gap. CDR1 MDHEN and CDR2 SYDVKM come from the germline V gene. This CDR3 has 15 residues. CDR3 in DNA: TGTGCCAGCAGCCCGGGGGAGAGCTCTGGAAACACCATATATTTT. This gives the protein CASSPGESSGNTIYF.

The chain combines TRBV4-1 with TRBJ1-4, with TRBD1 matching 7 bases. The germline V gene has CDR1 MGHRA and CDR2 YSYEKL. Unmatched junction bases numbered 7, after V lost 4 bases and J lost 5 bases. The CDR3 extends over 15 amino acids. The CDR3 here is CASSRKGAGNEKLFF. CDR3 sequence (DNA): TGCGCCAGCAGCCGCAAGGGGGCCGGGAATGAAAAACTGTTTTTT.

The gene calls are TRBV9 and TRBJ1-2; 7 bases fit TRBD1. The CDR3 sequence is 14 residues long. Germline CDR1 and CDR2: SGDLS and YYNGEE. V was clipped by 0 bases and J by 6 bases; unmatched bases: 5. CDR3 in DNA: TGTGCCAGCAGCGTAGACGGCAGGGGGGATGGCTACACCTTC. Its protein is CASSVDGRGDGYTF.

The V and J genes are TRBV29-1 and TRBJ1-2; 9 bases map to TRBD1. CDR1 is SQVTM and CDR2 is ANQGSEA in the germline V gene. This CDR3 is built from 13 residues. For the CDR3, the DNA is TGCAGTGTTCGCCTATGGGACAGGGTGGGCTACACCTTC. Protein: CSVRLWDRVGYTF.

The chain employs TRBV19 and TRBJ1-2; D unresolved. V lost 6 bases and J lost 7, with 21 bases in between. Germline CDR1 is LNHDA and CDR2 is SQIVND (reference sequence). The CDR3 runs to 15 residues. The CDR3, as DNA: TGTGCCAGTAGGTCGTCTGGGGAGGGAGTTTTTGGCTACACCTTC. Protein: CASRSSGEGVFGYTF.

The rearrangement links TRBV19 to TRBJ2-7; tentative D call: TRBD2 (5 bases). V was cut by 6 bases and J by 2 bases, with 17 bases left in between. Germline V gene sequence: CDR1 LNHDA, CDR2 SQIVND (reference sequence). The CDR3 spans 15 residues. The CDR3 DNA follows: TGTGCCAGTAGGGAGGTCGGCCGGGAACCCTACGAGCAGTACTTC. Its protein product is CASREVGREPYEQYF.

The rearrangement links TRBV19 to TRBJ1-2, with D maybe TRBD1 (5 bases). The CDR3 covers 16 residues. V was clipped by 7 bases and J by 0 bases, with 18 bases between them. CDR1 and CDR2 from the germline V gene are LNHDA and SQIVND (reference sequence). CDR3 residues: CASISTYMTANYGYTF. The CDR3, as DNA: TGTGCCAGTATCTCCACCTACATGACAGCTAACTATGGCTACACCTTC.

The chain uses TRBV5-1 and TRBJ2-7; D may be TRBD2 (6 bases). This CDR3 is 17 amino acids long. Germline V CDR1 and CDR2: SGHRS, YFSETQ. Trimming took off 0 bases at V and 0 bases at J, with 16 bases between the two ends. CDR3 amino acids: CASSLGSGRGSSYEQYF. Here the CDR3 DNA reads TGCGCCAGCAGCTTGGGCTCTGGGCGGGGTAGCTCCTACGAGCAGTACTTC.

The CDR3 spells CASSLSLGQRTGEQYF. In DNA form, the CDR3 reads TGTGCCAGCAGCTTATCATTGGGACAGAGGACCGGGGAGCAGTACTTC. This chain links TRBV11-1 with TRBJ2-7, with TRBD1 matching over 7 bases. CDR1 and CDR2 (germline): SGHAT, FQDESV (reference sequence). This CDR3 is built from 16 residues. The V segment lost 2 bases and the J segment 7 bases; nucleotides outside the gene matches: 14.

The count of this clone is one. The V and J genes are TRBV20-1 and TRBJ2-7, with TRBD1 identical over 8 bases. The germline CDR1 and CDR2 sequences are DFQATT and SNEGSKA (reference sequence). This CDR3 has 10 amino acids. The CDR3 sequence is CGTGGDEQYF. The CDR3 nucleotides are TGCGGAACAGGGGGAGACGAGCAGTACTTC.

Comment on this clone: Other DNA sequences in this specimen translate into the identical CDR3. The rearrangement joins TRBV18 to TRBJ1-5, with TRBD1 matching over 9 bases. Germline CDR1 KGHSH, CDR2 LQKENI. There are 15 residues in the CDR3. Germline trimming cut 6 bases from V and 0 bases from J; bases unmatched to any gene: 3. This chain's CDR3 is CASSPGQGSNQPQHF. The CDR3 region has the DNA TGTGCCAGCTCTCCGGGACAGGGTAGCAATCAGCCCCAGCATTTT.

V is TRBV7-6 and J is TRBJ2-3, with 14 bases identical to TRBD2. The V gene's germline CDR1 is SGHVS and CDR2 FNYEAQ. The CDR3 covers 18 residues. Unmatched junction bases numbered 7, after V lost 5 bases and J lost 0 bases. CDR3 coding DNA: TGTGCCAGCAGCGAGGGACTAGCGGGGGCCTCTAGCACAGATACGCAGTATTTT. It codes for CASSEGLAGASSTDTQYF.

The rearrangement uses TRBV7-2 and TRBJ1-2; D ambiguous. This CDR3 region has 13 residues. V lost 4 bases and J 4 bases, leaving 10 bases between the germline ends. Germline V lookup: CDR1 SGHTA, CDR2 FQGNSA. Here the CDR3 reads CASSSYGGYGYTF. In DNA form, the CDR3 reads TGTGCCAGCAGCTCATATGGAGGCTATGGCTACACCTTC.

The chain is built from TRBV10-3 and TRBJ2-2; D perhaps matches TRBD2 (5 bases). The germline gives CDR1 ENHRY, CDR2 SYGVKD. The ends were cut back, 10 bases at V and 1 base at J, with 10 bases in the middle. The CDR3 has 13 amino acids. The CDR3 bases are TGTGCCACCAGGACTTTGAACACCGGGGAGCTGTTTTTT. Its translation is CATRTLNTGELFF.

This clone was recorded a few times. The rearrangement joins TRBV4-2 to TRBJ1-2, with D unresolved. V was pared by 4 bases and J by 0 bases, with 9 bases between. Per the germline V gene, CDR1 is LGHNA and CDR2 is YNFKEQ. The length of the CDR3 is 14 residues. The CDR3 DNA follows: TGTGCCAGCAGCCTGCGGTTAGCTAACTATGGCTACACCTTC. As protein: CASSLRLANYGYTF.

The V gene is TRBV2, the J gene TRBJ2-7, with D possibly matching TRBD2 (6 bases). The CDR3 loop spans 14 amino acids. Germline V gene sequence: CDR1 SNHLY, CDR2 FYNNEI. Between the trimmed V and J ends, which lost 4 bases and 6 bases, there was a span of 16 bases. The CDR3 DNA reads TGTGCCAGCAGTGGTAGGGGACTTTCGGGCGAGCAGTACTTC. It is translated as CASSGRGLSGEQYF.

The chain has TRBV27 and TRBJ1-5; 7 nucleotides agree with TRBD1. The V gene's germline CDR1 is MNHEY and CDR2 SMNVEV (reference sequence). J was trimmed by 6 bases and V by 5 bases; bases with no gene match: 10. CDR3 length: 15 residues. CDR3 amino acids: CASSPDRVVAQPQHF. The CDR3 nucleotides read TGTGCCAGCAGTCCTGACAGGGTTGTCGCTCAGCCCCAGCATTTT.

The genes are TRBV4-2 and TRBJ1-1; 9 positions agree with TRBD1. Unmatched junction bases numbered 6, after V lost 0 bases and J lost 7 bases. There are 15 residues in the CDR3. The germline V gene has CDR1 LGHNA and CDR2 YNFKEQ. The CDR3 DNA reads TGTGCCAGCAGCCAAGACCGGGACAGGGACCATGAAGCTTTCTTT. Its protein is CASSQDRDRDHEAFF.

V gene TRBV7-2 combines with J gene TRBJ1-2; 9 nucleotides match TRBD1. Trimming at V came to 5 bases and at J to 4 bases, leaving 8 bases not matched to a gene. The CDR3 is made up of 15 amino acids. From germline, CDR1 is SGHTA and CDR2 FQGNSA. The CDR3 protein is CASSQEPGQGYGYTF. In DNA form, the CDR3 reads TGTGCCAGCAGCCAAGAACCGGGACAGGGCTATGGCTACACCTTC.

The CDR3 DNA sequence: TGTGCCAGCAGCTTGGGGCAGTACGCTTCGGAGACCCAGTACTTC. Translating it yields CASSLGQYASETQYF. V usage is TRBV5-6 and J usage is TRBJ2-5; D is unresolved. The CDR3 runs to 15 residues. Germline CDR1 and CDR2: SGHDT and YYEEEE. Trimming pared 0 bases from V and 5 bases from J, leaving 14 bases between. Full variable domain (rest looked up from reference TRBV5-6 and TRBJ2-5): DAGVTQSPTHLIKTRGQQVTLRCSPKSGHDTVSWYQQALGQGPQFIFQYYEEEERQRGNFPDRFSGHQFPNYSSELNVNALLLGDSALYLCASSLGQYASETQYFGPGTRLLVL.

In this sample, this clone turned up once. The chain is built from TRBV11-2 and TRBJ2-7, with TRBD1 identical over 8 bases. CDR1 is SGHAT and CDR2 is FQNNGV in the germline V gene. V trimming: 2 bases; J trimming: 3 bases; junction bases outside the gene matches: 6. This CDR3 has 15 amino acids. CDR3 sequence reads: CASSLQRTGRYEQYF. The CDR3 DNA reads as TGTGCCAGCAGCTTACAACGGACAGGGCGCTACGAGCAGTACTTC.

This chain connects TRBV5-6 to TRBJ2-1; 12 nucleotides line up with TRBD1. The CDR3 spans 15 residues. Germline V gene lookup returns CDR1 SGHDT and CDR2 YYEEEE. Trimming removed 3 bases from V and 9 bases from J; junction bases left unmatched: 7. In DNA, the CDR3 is TGTGCCAGCAGCTCGCCGGGACAGGGGGCAAGTGAGCAGTTCTTC. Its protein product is CASSSPGQGASEQFF.

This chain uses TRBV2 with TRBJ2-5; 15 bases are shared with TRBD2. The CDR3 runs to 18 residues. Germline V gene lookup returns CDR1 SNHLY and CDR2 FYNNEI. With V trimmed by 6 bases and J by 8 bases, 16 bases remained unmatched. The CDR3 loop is CASRGGTSGGNPKSTQYF. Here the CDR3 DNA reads TGTGCCAGCAGAGGCGGGACTAGCGGGGGGAACCCCAAGAGCACCCAGTACTTC.

CDR3 in amino acids: CASSPTQSRAYEQYF. CDR3 nucleotides: TGTGCCAGCAGCCCGACTCAGAGCAGGGCCTACGAGCAGTACTTC. V and J are TRBV3-1 (or the pseudogene TRBV3-2) and TRBJ2-7; maybe TRBD1 (5 bases). V lost 4 bases and J lost 2, with 15 bases in between. The length of the CDR3 is 15 residues. Germline V gene lookup returns CDR1 LGHDT and CDR2 YNNKEL (reference sequence).

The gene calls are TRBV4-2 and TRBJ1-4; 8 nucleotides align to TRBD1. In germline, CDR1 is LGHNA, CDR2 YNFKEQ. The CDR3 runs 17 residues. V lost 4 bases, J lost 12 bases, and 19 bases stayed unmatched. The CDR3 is CASSPTPPGQGAVELFF. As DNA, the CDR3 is TGTGCCAGCAGCCCCACCCCGCCGGGCCAGGGGGCTGTAGAACTGTTTTTT.

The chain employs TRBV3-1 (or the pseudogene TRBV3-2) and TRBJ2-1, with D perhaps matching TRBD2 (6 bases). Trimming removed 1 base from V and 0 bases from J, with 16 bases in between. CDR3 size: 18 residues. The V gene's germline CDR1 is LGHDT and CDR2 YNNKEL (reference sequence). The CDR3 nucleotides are TGTGCCAGCAGCCAAGGTATTAGCGGAAAGAGCTCCTACAATGAGCAGTTCTTC. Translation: CASSQGISGKSSYNEQFF.

In DNA form, the CDR3 reads TGTGCCAGCTCACGGGTTCGGGACACCGGGGAGCTGTTTTTT. Encoded protein: CASSRVRDTGELFF. V is TRBV18 and J is TRBJ2-2; D not resolved. Trimming removed 4 bases at V and 3 bases at J, with 9 bases between. This CDR3 spans 14 amino acids. Germline loops: CDR1 KGHSH, CDR2 LQKENI.

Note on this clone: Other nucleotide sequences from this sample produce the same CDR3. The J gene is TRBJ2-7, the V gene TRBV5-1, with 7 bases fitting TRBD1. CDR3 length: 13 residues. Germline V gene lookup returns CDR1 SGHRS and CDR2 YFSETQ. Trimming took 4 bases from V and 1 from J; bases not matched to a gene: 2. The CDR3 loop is CASSLQGSYEQYF. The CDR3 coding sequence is TGCGCCAGCAGCCTACAGGGGTCCTACGAGCAGTACTTC.